This TCR beta chain was sequenced during a study of glioma-infiltrating T cells. TCR alpha and beta CDR3 regions were amplified from RNA using iRepertoire nested multiplex PCR. TCRdb re-called the multiplex PCR reads with MiXCR, one entry per CDR3 protein. The table has fewer than 500,000 distinct CDR3 sequences, approximately 42% seen once. This clonotype was counted a few times. V lost 6 bases and J 3 bases, leaving 20 bases between the germline ends. The germline gives CDR1 KGHSH, CDR2 LQKENI. The CDR3 covers 16 residues. Sequenced: glioma tissue, nonneoplastic brain tissue, or PBMCs (not recorded which). The chain recombines TRBV18 with TRBJ1-1, with D tentatively TRBD1 (6 bases). This TCR came from a human donor with low-grade glioma or glioblastoma, undergoing nonglioma brain surgery, or in good health (not recorded which). The CDR3 spells CASSLTTGASDTEAFF. CDR3 sequence (DNA): TGTGCCAGCTCGTTGACGACAGGCGCAAGTGACACTGAAGCTTTCTTT.